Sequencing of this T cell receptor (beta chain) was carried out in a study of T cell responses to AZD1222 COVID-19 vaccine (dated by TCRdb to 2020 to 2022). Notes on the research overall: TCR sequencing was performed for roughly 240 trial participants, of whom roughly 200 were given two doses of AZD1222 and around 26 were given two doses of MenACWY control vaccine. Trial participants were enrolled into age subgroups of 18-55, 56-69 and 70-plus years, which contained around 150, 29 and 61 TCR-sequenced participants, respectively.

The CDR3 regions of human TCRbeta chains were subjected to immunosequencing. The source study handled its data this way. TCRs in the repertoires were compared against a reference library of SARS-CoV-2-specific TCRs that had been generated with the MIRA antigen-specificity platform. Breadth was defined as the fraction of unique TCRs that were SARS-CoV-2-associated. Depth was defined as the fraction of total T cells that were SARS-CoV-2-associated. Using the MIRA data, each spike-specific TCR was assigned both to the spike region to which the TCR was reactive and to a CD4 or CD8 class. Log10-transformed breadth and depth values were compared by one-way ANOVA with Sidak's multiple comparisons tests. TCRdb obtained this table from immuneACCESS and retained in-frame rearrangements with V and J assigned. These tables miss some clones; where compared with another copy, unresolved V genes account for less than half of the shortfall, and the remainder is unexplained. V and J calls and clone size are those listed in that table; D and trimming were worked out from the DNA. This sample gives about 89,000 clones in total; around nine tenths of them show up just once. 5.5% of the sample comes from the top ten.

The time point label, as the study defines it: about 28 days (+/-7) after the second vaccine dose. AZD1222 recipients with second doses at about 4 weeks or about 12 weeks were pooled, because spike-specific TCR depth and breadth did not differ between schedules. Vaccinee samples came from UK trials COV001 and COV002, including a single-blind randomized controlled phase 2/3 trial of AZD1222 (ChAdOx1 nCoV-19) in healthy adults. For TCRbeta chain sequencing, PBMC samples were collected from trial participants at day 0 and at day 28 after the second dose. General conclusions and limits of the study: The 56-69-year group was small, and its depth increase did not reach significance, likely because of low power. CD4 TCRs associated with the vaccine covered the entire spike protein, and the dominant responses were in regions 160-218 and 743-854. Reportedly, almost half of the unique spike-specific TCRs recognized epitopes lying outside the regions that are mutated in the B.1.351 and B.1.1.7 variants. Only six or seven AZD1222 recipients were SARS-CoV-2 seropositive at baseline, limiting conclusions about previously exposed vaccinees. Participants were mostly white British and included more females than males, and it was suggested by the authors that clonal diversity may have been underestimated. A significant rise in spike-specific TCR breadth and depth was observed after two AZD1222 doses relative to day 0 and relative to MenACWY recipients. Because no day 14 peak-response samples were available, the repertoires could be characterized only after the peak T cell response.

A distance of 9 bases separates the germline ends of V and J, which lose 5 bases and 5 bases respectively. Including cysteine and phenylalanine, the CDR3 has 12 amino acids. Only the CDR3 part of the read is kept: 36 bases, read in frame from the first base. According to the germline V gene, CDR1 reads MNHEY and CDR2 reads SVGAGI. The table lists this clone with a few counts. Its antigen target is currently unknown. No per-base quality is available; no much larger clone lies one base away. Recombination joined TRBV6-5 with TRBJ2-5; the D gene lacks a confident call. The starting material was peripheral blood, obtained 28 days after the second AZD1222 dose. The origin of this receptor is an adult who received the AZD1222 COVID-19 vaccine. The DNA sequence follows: TGTGCCAGCAGTCTATCCGGGGAGACCCAGTACTTC. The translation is CASSLSGETQYF.